Below, 30 T cell receptor beta chains from the same sample are listed, as sequenced in a study of early stage breast cancer tumors. The table came from immunoSEQ multiplex PCR; TCRdb's copy has only in-frame clones and leaves some out. The top ten clones hold 3% to 4% of a sample with about 46,000 clones, roughly 78% of them seen once. Sequenced material: blood. Receptors originate from a person aged 40 to 50 with breast cancer.

The rearrangement uses TRBV2 and TRBJ1-5; 7 bases line up with TRBD1. CDR3 length: 14 amino acids. V was pared by 8 bases and J by 1 base, with 5 bases of the junction left unmatched. CDR1 and CDR2 from the germline V gene are SNHLY and FYNNEI. CDR3 bases: TGTGCCAGCCGACAGGGAGGGAGCAATCAGCCCCAGCATTTT. This encodes CASRQGGSNQPQHF.

The rearrangement links TRBV7-8 to TRBJ2-5; tentatively, D is TRBD2 (5 bases). V was cut by 0 bases and J by 2 bases, with 13 bases left in between. Germline CDR1 reads SGHVS; CDR2 reads FQNEAQ. This CDR3 has 16 residues. CDR3 DNA sequence: TGTGCCAGCAGCTTAGCGGTGGCTAGCAGTCAAGAGACCCAGTACTTC. Amino acid sequence: CASSLAVASSQETQYF.

V is TRBV4-2 and J is TRBJ2-1, with 10 bases matching TRBD2. CDR1 and CDR2 from the germline V gene are LGHNA and YNFKEQ. V lost 4 bases and J lost 0; bases outside the gene matches: 6. CDR3 length equals 17 residues. In nucleotides, the CDR3 is TGTGCCAGCAGCCCCGGGACTAGCGCAAGCTCCTACAATGAGCAGTTCTTC. The encoded protein is CASSPGTSASSYNEQFF.

The chain uses TRBV30 and TRBJ1-5, with TRBD1 as a possible D gene (5 bases). V lost 1 base and J lost 4, with 11 bases in between. CDR1 is GTSNPN and CDR2 is SVGIG in the germline V gene (reference sequence). This CDR3 has 14 amino acids. CDR3 bases: TGTGCCTGGAGTGCCGGGACTCGTAATCAGCCCCAGCATTTT. Translated: CAWSAGTRNQPQHF.

This clone was counted only a few times. The chain has TRBV19 and TRBJ2-7; a weak D match, TRBD2 (6 bases). Germline CDR1 is LNHDA and CDR2 is SQIVND (reference sequence). Trimming removed 10 bases at V and 7 bases at J, with 23 bases between. This CDR3 is 14 amino acids long. CDR3 DNA sequence: TGTGCCAAACTTCCGGGACTCCGATGCAGGGAGCAGTACTTC. Translating it yields CAKLPGLRCREQYF.

The rearrangement joins TRBV2 to TRBJ2-1; D not resolved. Germline-derived CDR1 and CDR2 are SNHLY and FYNNEI. Trimming removed 8 bases at V and 14 bases at J, with 25 bases between. This CDR3 spans 14 amino acids. Here the CDR3 DNA reads TGTGCCAGCTCGGTCCAGCATACTCAGATGTGGGAGTTCTTC. This codes for CASSVQHTQMWEFF. The full variable domain, completed using reference TRBV2 and TRBJ2-1, is EPEVTQTPSHQVTQMGQEVILRCVPISNHLYFYWYRQILGQKVEFLVSFYNNEISEKSEIFDDQFSVERPDGSNFTLKIRSTKLEDSAMYFCASSVQHTQMWEFFGPGTRLTVL.

The V gene is TRBV6-5, the J gene TRBJ1-3; no definite D call. The germline CDR1 and CDR2 sequences are MNHEY and SVGAGI. CDR3 size: 14 residues. V lost 6 bases and J lost 8, with 17 bases in between. The CDR3 sequence: CASRAVSEVHTIYF. Here the CDR3 DNA reads TGTGCCAGCAGAGCCGTATCGGAGGTGCACACCATATATTTT.

The V call is TRBV23-1, the J call TRBJ2-3; 10 nucleotides agree with TRBD1. TRBV23-1 is reported as an ORF; its role is uncertain. The trim removed 3 bases at V and 6 bases at J, leaving 12 bases unmatched. CDR3 length: 17 amino acids. For the CDR3, the DNA is TGCGCCAGCAGTCACTCCCTAGGGGACAGGGGAACCGATACGCAGTATTTT. It specifies CASSHSLGDRGTDTQYF.

The chain couples TRBV19 to TRBJ1-2; 9 nucleotides match TRBD1. The CDR3 runs to 14 residues. V was pared by 3 bases and J by 5 bases, with 4 bases of the junction left unmatched. Germline CDR1 LNHDA, CDR2 SQIVND (reference sequence). The chain's CDR3 is CASSMGTGSYGYTF. The DNA of the CDR3 is TGTGCCAGTAGTATGGGGACAGGGTCATATGGCTACACCTTC.

The chain couples TRBV6-5 to TRBJ2-7; 8 bases match TRBD2. The CDR3 is 14 residues long. V was clipped by 5 bases and J by 0 bases; unmatched bases: 3. The germline CDR1 and CDR2 sequences are MNHEY and SVGAGI. The CDR3 DNA follows: TGTGCCAGCAGTACCGGGACTAGCTCCTACGAGCAGTACTTC. Protein product: CASSTGTSSYEQYF.

The CDR3 is CASSYDRANTEAFF. The CDR3 nucleotides read TGTGCCAGCAGTTACGACAGAGCGAACACTGAAGCTTTCTTT. The gene calls are TRBV6-5 and TRBJ1-1, with a tentative D call TRBD1 (5 bases). Between the trimmed V and J ends, which lost 2 bases and 1 base, there was a span of 8 bases. Germline-derived CDR1 and CDR2 are MNHEY and SVGAGI. The CDR3 is 14 amino acids.

The genes are TRBV6-1 and TRBJ2-7; D possibly matches TRBD1 or TRBD2 (6 bases each). CDR1 is MNHNS and CDR2 is SASEGT in the germline V gene. Trimming pared 7 bases from V and 1 base from J, leaving 14 bases between. This CDR3 is built from 14 residues. CDR3 bases: TGTGCCAGCATTAGGGGGACTTCGTCCTACGAGCAGTACTTC. It is translated as CASIRGTSSYEQYF.

The chain combines TRBV7-6 with TRBJ2-1; 10 bases match TRBD2. The CDR3 length is 14 residues. V trimming: 5 bases; J trimming: 9 bases; junction bases outside the gene matches: 7. Germline-derived CDR1 and CDR2 are SGHVS and FNYEAQ. In DNA, the CDR3 is TGTGCCAGCAGCGGAGGGGGGACTAGCGCTGAGCAGTTCTTC. Translating gives CASSGGGTSAEQFF.

This clone was recorded a few times. The chain has TRBV4-1 and TRBJ2-2; D may be TRBD2 (7 bases). The CDR3 covers 19 residues. Germline CDR1 reads MGHRA; CDR2 reads YSYEKL. The V and J ends lost 4 bases and 6 bases respectively, with 27 bases between them. The CDR3 coding sequence is TGCGCCAGCAGCCCATCACCAGGGGAGAGCGGGATGTTCCCCGGGGAGCTGTTTTTT. Protein: CASSPSPGESGMFPGELFF.

This clone was observed a single time. It is unclear where the CDR3 begins or ends on the DNA, so no DNA is shown, and the CDR3 is as TCRdb lists it. The V and J genes are TRBV23-1 and TRBJ2-1. TRBV23-1 is an ORF, with its function uncertain. The CDR3 totals 11 residues, both ends included. The CDR3 reads CAINYPCGQFF.

This chain joins TRBV5-1 and TRBJ2-2; no clear D. The CDR3 covers 16 residues. V lost 0 bases, J lost 1 base, and 10 bases lay in between. Germline-derived CDR1 and CDR2 are SGHRS and YFSETQ. The CDR3 DNA sequence: TGCGCCAGCAGCTTGGGGCAGCGAAGGAACACCGGGGAGCTGTTTTTT. Translation gives CASSLGQRRNTGELFF. The entire variable domain, with the rest obtained from reference TRBV5-1 and TRBJ2-2, is as follows: KAGVTQTPRYLIKTRGQQVTLSCSPISGHRSVSWYQQTPGQGLQFLFEYFSETQRNKGNFPGRFSGRQFSNSRSEMNVSTLELGDSALYLCASSLGQRRNTGELFFGEGSRLTVL.

V gene TRBV2 combines with J gene TRBJ2-5; D might be TRBD1 or TRBD2, each matching 5 bases. With 8 bases removed from V and 4 bases from J, the gap between germline ends came to 14 bases. The germline gives CDR1 SNHLY, CDR2 FYNNEI. The CDR3 loop spans 13 amino acids. The CDR3 DNA sequence: TGTGCCAGCGATACCGGGACCACAGAGACCCAGTACTTC. Translated: CASDTGTTETQYF.

The chain combines TRBV4-1 with TRBJ2-3; 11 nucleotides agree with TRBD2. The ends lost 3 bases at V and 4 bases at J; junction bases unmatched: 3. The CDR3 consists of 15 residues. Germline lookup yields CDR1 MGHRA and CDR2 YSYEKL. CDR3 amino acids: CASSQGLADSDTQYF. CDR3 DNA sequence: TGCGCCAGCAGCCAGGGACTAGCGGATTCAGATACGCAGTATTTT.

The rearrangement links TRBV12-5 to TRBJ1-1, with a possible D match to TRBD1 (5 bases). The germline V gene encodes CDR1 LGHNT and CDR2 FRNRAP. The CDR3 totals 14 residues. Trimming removed 2 bases from V and 7 bases from J, with 14 bases in between. The CDR3 here is CASGLNAGPHEAFF. The CDR3 DNA reads as TGTGCTAGTGGTTTGAACGCGGGGCCTCATGAAGCTTTCTTT. Full variable domain (missing parts from reference TRBV12-5 and TRBJ1-1): DARVTQTPRHKVTEMGQEVTMRCQPILGHNTVFWYRQTMMQGLELLAYFRNRAPLDDSGMPKDRFSAEMPDATLATLKIQPSEPRDSAVYFCASGLNAGPHEAFFGQGTRLTVV.

The V call is TRBV7-9, the J call TRBJ2-1; D gene uncertain. Trimming removed 1 base from V and 4 bases from J, with 5 bases in between. This CDR3 region has 13 residues. Germline V gene lookup returns CDR1 SEHNR and CDR2 FQNEAQ (reference sequence). CDR3 nucleotides: TGTGCCAGCAGCTTAGAAACGTACAATGAGCAGTTCTTC. Translating it yields CASSLETYNEQFF.

This sequence joins TRBV10-2 and TRBJ2-6; D unresolved. Trimming left V 10 bases short and J 0 bases short, with 7 bases between. CDR1 and CDR2 (germline): WSHSY, SAAADI. The CDR3 is 13 residues long. CDR3: CATSDSGANVLTF. Here the CDR3 DNA reads TGCGCCACCTCAGACTCTGGGGCCAACGTCCTGACTTTC.

V and J are TRBV4-1 and TRBJ1-2, with a possible D match to TRBD1 (5 bases). CDR1 MGHRA and CDR2 YSYEKL come from the germline V gene. The CDR3 totals 15 residues. V was clipped by 1 base and J by 1 base, with 10 bases between them. CDR3 in DNA: TGCGCCAGCAGCCAAGGGGGGGAAGTTAACTATGGCTACACCTTC. Protein sequence: CASSQGGEVNYGYTF.

The gene calls are TRBV27 and TRBJ2-5; 10 nucleotides align to TRBD1. This CDR3 has 15 residues. The V segment lost 5 bases and the J segment 3 bases; nucleotides outside the gene matches: 6. Germline assignment: CDR1 MNHEY and CDR2 SMNVEV (reference sequence). The CDR3 sequence is CASSALTGGEETQYF. The CDR3 coding sequence is TGTGCCAGCAGTGCGCTGACAGGGGGCGAAGAGACCCAGTACTTC.

This clone was seen more than once but under ten times. The chain couples TRBV7-9 to TRBJ2-2; no clear D. Germline CDR1 reads SEHNR; CDR2 reads FQNEAQ (reference sequence). This CDR3 comprises 14 residues. The ends were cut back, 2 bases at V and 1 base at J, with 5 bases in the middle. The CDR3 reads CASSLSVNTGELFF. As DNA, the CDR3 is TGTGCCAGCAGCTTATCTGTGAACACCGGGGAGCTGTTTTTT.

J is TRBJ2-1 and V is TRBV19, with D possibly being TRBD1 or TRBD2 (6 bases each). This CDR3 region has 16 residues. Germline V gives CDR1 LNHDA, CDR2 SQIVND (reference sequence). Trimming pared 6 bases from V and 0 bases from J, leaving 15 bases between. The CDR3: CASSRGRQSSYNEQFF. CDR3 bases: TGTGCCAGTAGCCGGGGGCGCCAGAGCTCCTACAATGAGCAGTTCTTC.

The chain carries TRBV4-2 and TRBJ1-2; a possible D gene is TRBD1 (6 bases). The CDR3 is made up of 17 amino acids. V was pared by 0 bases and J by 8 bases, with 22 bases between. The germline gives CDR1 LGHNA, CDR2 YNFKEQ. As DNA, the CDR3 is TGTGCCAGCAGCCAAGAATTAACAGGGTATGGGGCGAGGGGCTACACCTTC. This encodes CASSQELTGYGARGYTF.

The V gene is TRBV2, the J gene TRBJ2-1; D not resolved. Germline lookup yields CDR1 SNHLY and CDR2 FYNNEI. The germline V and J ends were trimmed by 7 bases and 7 bases, with 8 bases remaining between them. The CDR3 extends over 11 amino acids. This CDR3 is CASTPRNEQFF. For the CDR3, the DNA is TGTGCCAGCACCCCCCGGAATGAGCAGTTCTTC. The entire variable domain, with the rest obtained from reference TRBV2 and TRBJ2-1, is as follows: EPEVTQTPSHQVTQMGQEVILRCVPISNHLYFYWYRQILGQKVEFLVSFYNNEISEKSEIFDDQFSVERPDGSNFTLKIRSTKLEDSAMYFCASTPRNEQFFGPGTRLTVL.

The chain is built from TRBV7-7 and TRBJ2-7, with 8 bases aligning to TRBD1. CDR3 length equals 12 residues. Germline loops: CDR1 SSHAT, CDR2 FNYEAQ (reference sequence). In DNA, the CDR3 is TGTGCTAGACAGGGGTTATCTCCCGAGCAGTACTTC. Translated, it gives CARQGLSPEQYF.

The V call is TRBV19, the J call TRBJ1-1; weak D call: TRBD1 (6 bases). The CDR3 covers 14 residues. Germline CDR1 is LNHDA and CDR2 is SQIVND (reference sequence). The V and J ends lost 5 bases and 1 base respectively, with 11 bases between them. The CDR3, as DNA: TGTGCCAGTAGTGGACAGCTATCGAACACTGAAGCTTTCTTT. Protein product: CASSGQLSNTEAFF.

The V gene is TRBV6-5, the J gene TRBJ1-1; D remains ambiguous. The CDR3 totals 13 residues. In germline, CDR1 is MNHEY, CDR2 SVGAGI. The V end lost 6 bases, the J end lost 2 bases, and 10 bases lay between the germline ends. The CDR3 spells CASSRTENTEAFF. Written as DNA, the CDR3 is TGTGCCAGCAGCCGGACTGAAAACACTGAAGCTTTCTTT.